Listed below are T cell receptor beta chains from one sample, sequenced in a study of blood T cell repertoires in COVID-19. Sequencing used immunoSEQ multiplex PCR; TCRdb keeps in-frame clones, though not all of them. The repertoire holds around 72,000 clones, with about 86% as singletons. Sequenced sample: peripheral blood. The receptors originated from a woman aged 55-70 years with acute or convalescent COVID-19. Both conserved end residues are part of each CDR3. Each record gives: D gene, V gene, clone size, J gene, CDR3 protein, CDR3 DNA. A D gene is named only where the DNA matches it firmly. Clone size is given for some rows only: seen once, a few or many times, or a class if the clone is expanded.

TRBD1	TRBV9	once	TRBJ1-2	CASSGQGPGYGYTF	TGTGCCAGCAGCGGACAGGGTCCAGGCTATGGCTACACCTTC
-	TRBV19	-	TRBJ1-3	CASSLATARRNTIYF	TGTGCCAGTAGTCTCGCGACAGCTAGAAGAAACACCATATATTTT
-	TRBV6-5	-	TRBJ1-1	CASSLPLLGLAFF	TGTGCCAGCAGCCTCCCCTTGCTGGGCCTGGCTTTCTTT
TRBD2	TRBV5-4	few	TRBJ2-3	CASSLAGGGPGDTQYF	TGTGCCAGCAGCTTGGCCGGCGGGGGGCCGGGAGATACGCAGTATTTT
TRBD1	TRBV5-6	-	TRBJ1-1	CASSLAMTGGTEAFF	TGTGCCAGCAGCTTGGCGATGACAGGGGGCACTGAAGCTTTCTTT
TRBD1	TRBV10-3	few	TRBJ1-3	CAISESAGGNSGNTIYF	TGTGCCATCAGTGAGTCGGCAGGGGGGAACTCTGGAAACACCATATATTTT
-	TRBV5-6	-	TRBJ1-2	CASSIAGSRYGYTF	TGTGCCAGCAGCATCGCAGGGTCGCGGTATGGCTACACCTTC
-	TRBV9	-	TRBJ1-4	CASSPRLQGPDEKLFF	TGTGCCAGCAGCCCCCGATTACAGGGTCCGGATGAAAAACTGTTTTTT
TRBD1	TRBV10-1	-	TRBJ2-7	CARGQGVCSYEQYF	TGCGCCAGGGGACAGGGAGTATGCTCCTACGAGCAGTACTTC
TRBD1	TRBV6-1	-	TRBJ1-5	CASSVRTGGVFSNQPQHF	TGTGCCAGCAGTGTTCGGACAGGGGGCGTTTTTAGCAATCAGCCCCAGCATTTT
-	TRBV18	-	TRBJ2-2	CASSPGAAGELFF	TGTGCCAGCTCACCAGGGGCAGCCGGGGAGCTGTTTTTT
TRBD2	TRBV7-7	-	TRBJ2-7	CASSLGGLAGGTYEQYF	TGTGCCAGCAGCTTAGGCGGACTAGCGGGGGGCACCTACGAGCAGTACTTC
-	TRBV6-8	-	TRBJ1-2	CASSYGLLKGYTF	TGTGCCAGCAGTTACGGACTCCTGAAAGGCTACACCTTC
-	TRBV4-1	-	TRBJ1-4	CASSQESGGEKLFF	TGCGCCAGCAGCCAAGAGTCGGGTGGCGAAAAACTGTTTTTT
TRBD1	TRBV27	-	TRBJ2-2	CASSSGQGDTGELFF	TGTGCCAGCAGTTCCGGACAGGGGGACACCGGGGAGCTGTTTTTT
TRBD1	TRBV5-1	-	TRBJ2-1	CASSFMTGGFLRTRMYNEQFF	TGCGCCAGCAGCTTTATGACAGGGGGATTCTTAAGGACTAGAATGTACAATGAGCAGTTCTTC
-	TRBV5-1	-	TRBJ2-1	CASSLGDWAGASLYNEQFF	TGCGCCAGCAGCTTGGGGGACTGGGCGGGGGCCTCACTCTACAATGAGCAGTTCTTC
-	TRBV9	-	TRBJ2-3	CASTWSGDPTDTQYF	TGTGCCAGCACTTGGTCAGGGGACCCCACAGATACGCAGTATTTT
TRBD1	TRBV2	-	TRBJ1-5	CASSEAGVPGQGTNSNQPQHF	TGTGCCAGCAGTGAAGCGGGGGTGCCTGGACAGGGAACGAATAGCAATCAGCCCCAGCATTTT
-	TRBV6-6	-	TRBJ2-3	CASSRPKGSNTDTQYF	TGTGCCAGCAGTCGACCGAAGGGGTCTAACACAGATACGCAGTATTTT
TRBD1	TRBV5-1	-	TRBJ2-7	CASTPGGTGAYEQYF	TGCGCCAGCACCCCAGGAGGGACAGGGGCCTACGAGCAGTACTTC
TRBD1	TRBV7-9	-	TRBJ1-1	CASSLAPGQANTEAFF	TGTGCCAGCAGCCTCGCCCCGGGACAGGCGAACACTGAAGCTTTCTTT
-	TRBV2	few	TRBJ2-4	CASTPTNIQYF	TGTGCCAGCACCCCTACAAACATTCAGTACTTC
-	TRBV5-1	-	TRBJ1-1	CASSYDPTGIGNTEAFF	TGCGCCAGCAGCTACGACCCGACAGGTATAGGGAACACTGAAGCTTTCTTT
-	TRBV5-1	-	TRBJ2-7	CASSFRGYEQYF	TGCGCCAGCAGCTTTCGAGGCTACGAGCAGTACTTC
TRBD1	TRBV4-2	-	TRBJ1-4	CASSQEYRGLEKLFF	TGTGCCAGCAGCCAAGAATACAGGGGATTGGAAAAACTGTTTTTT
-	TRBV27	-	TRBJ1-1	CASSSGVRTEAFF	TGTGCCAGCAGTTCAGGGGTTCGGACTGAAGCTTTCTTT
-	TRBV5-6	-	TRBJ2-7	CASSLGPGVSSYEQYF	TGTGCCAGCAGCTTGGGGCCAGGGGTCAGCTCCTACGAGCAGTACTTC
TRBD2	TRBV5-5	-	TRBJ2-3	CASSPPKSSGGFPGDTQYF	TGTGCCAGCAGCCCCCCAAAGTCTAGCGGGGGGTTCCCCGGGGATACGCAGTATTTT
TRBD1	TRBV5-1	-	TRBJ1-4	CASSPKDRGGEKLFF	TGCGCCAGCAGCCCTAAGGACAGGGGTGGGGAAAAACTGTTTTTT
-	TRBV6-6	many	TRBJ1-2	CASSYPQGSSSYGYTF	TGTGCCAGCAGTTACCCACAGGGTAGTTCTAGTTATGGCTACACCTTC
TRBD1	TRBV29-1	-	TRBJ2-7	CSVFEGQGSYEQYF	TGCAGCGTCTTTGAAGGACAGGGTTCCTACGAGCAGTACTTC
-	TRBV5-1	-	TRBJ1-4	CASKGEKLFF	TGCGCCAGCAAGGGGGAAAAACTGTTTTTT